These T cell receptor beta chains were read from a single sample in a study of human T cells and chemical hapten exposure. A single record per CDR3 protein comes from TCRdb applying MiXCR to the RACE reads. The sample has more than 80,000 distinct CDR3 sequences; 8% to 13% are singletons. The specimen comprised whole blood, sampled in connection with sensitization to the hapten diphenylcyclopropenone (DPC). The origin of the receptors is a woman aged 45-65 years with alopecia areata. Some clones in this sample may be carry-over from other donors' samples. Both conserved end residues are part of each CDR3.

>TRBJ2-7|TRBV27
CASSQRKDRSSYEQYF
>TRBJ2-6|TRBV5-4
CASSSLGQANVLTF
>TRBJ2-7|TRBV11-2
CASTNDYLSSYEQYF
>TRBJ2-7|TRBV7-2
CASSFRLAGSSYEQYF
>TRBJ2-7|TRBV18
CASSPGGTIYEQYF
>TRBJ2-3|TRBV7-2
CASSLGEKIADTQYF
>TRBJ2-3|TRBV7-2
CASSLVGTGYPDTQYF
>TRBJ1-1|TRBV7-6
CASSIRAGQNTEAFF
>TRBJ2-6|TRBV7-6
CASSLGQGVYFANVLTF
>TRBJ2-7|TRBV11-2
CASEERASSYEQYF
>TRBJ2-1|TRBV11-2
CASSLGQGFYEQFF
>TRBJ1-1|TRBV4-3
CASSQEIGDGTEAFF
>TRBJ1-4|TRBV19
CASSPSGYGPNEKLFF
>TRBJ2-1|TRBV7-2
CAIFRGERGNEQFF
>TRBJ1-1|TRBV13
CASSLQGGEAFF
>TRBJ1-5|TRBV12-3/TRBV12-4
CASSWGQGDQPQHF
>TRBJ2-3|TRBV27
CASSLRYAPDTQYF
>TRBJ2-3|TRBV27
CASSSTTTVYTDTQYF
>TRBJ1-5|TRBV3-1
CASSPGTVSNQPQHF
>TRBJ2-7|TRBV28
CASSVGDGPYEQYF